The 19 T cell receptor beta chains listed next were all sequenced from one sample in a study of blood T cell repertoires in COVID-19. The protocol was immunoSEQ multiplex PCR, while the TCRdb copy is restricted to in-frame clones and leaves out a portion. The top ten clones hold roughly a tenth of a sample with about 310,000 clones, roughly 90% of them seen once. Sequenced input: PBMCs or T cells enriched from blood (not recorded which). The receptors here all came from a woman aged 30 to 39 who had recovered from COVID-19.

The gene calls are TRBV28 and TRBJ2-1; 9 bases are a match to TRBD1. The CDR3 has 18 amino acids. Germline assignment: CDR1 MDHEN and CDR2 SYDVKM. V trimming: 6 bases; J trimming: 0 bases; junction bases outside the gene matches: 12. The CDR3 DNA reads TGTGCCAGCAGCCGAACCAGGACAGGGGCGAGCTCCTACAATGAGCAGTTCTTC. Translated, it gives CASSRTRTGASSYNEQFF.

The chain couples TRBV6-5 to TRBJ1-2; TRBD1 matches at 9 bases. This CDR3 has 13 residues. After removal of 6 bases from V and 8 bases from J, the junction contained 7 bases not matched to a gene. In germline, CDR1 is MNHEY, CDR2 SVGAGI. Written as DNA, the CDR3 is TGTGCCAGCAGGTCACAGGGGGCGAGGGGCTACACCTTC. This codes for CASRSQGARGYTF.

The genes are TRBV27 and TRBJ2-3; D possibly corresponds to TRBD1 (6 bases). This CDR3 region has 16 residues. Trimming shortened V by 0 bases and J by 3 bases, and 13 bases separated the two germline ends. Per the germline V gene, CDR1 is MNHEY and CDR2 is SMNVEV (reference sequence). The CDR3 loop is CASSLSVTGRTDTQYF. The CDR3, as DNA: TGTGCCAGCAGTTTATCGGTTACAGGGAGAACAGATACGCAGTATTTT.

For the CDR3, the DNA is TGCGCCAGCAGCCAAGATCAGGTTGCCTACGAGCAGTACTTC. It yields the protein CASSQDQVAYEQYF. The chain employs TRBV4-1 and TRBJ2-7; D unclear. Trimming shortened V by 0 bases and J by 2 bases, and 8 bases separated the two germline ends. Per the germline V gene, CDR1 is MGHRA and CDR2 is YSYEKL. There are 14 residues in the CDR3.

The chain links TRBV6-1 to TRBJ1-3, with TRBD1 identical over 7 bases. CDR1 MNHNS and CDR2 SASEGT come from the germline V gene. CDR3 length: 18 residues. With 1 base clipped from V and 0 bases from J, the junction kept 9 bases outside the gene matches. CDR3: CASSEVVGQLRSGNTIYF. In nucleotides, the CDR3 is TGTGCCAGCAGTGAAGTAGTGGGACAGCTACGCTCTGGAAACACCATATATTTT.

This chain links TRBV7-2 with TRBJ1-1; D not certain. The germline V and J ends were trimmed by 0 bases and 4 bases, with 12 bases remaining between them. Germline V gene sequence: CDR1 SGHTA, CDR2 FQGNSA. The CDR3 is 15 amino acids. The CDR3 coding sequence is TGTGCCAGCAGCTTAGCGTTCGGAGGGAGCACTGAAGCTTTCTTT. It yields the protein CASSLAFGGSTEAFF.

This rearrangement joins TRBV9 to TRBJ2-1, with 10 bases identical to TRBD2. Germline CDR1 SGDLS, CDR2 YYNGEE. This CDR3 has 18 amino acids. V shed 0 bases and J 1 base; nucleotides not matched to a gene: 7. CDR3 sequence reads: CASSVAQREGQSYNEQFF. The CDR3, as DNA: TGTGCCAGCAGCGTAGCGCAGCGGGAGGGCCAGTCCTACAATGAGCAGTTCTTC.

This clone is a singleton in its sample. The chain carries TRBV4-1 and TRBJ2-3, with TRBD1 matching over 10 bases. CDR3 length equals 15 residues. Looked up from germline, CDR1 is MGHRA and CDR2 is YSYEKL. V gave up 4 bases and J gave up 3 bases; unmatched junction bases: 4. CDR3 sequence reads: CASSLTGQGTDTQYF. The CDR3 bases are TGCGCCAGCAGCCTAACGGGACAGGGGACAGATACGCAGTATTTT.

J is TRBJ1-2 and V is TRBV19; D is perhaps TRBD1 (6 bases). Germline V gene data show CDR1 as LNHDA and CDR2 as SQIVND (reference sequence). Trimming took 5 bases from V and 4 from J, leaving 17 bases between them. The CDR3 sequence is 15 residues long. The CDR3 sequence is CASSWDIVQGYGYTF. CDR3 DNA: TGTGCCAGTAGTTGGGACATTGTTCAGGGCTATGGCTACACCTTC.

The rearrangement joins TRBV6-5 to TRBJ2-7; D ambiguous. Trimming took off 6 bases at V and 6 bases at J, with 12 bases between the two ends. The CDR3 has 12 residues. Germline V gene data show CDR1 as MNHEY and CDR2 as SVGAGI. The CDR3 region is CASSPGRFEQYF. The CDR3 DNA reads TGTGCCAGCAGCCCGGGTCGATTCGAGCAGTACTTC.

This chain joins TRBV2 and TRBJ1-4; 12 nucleotides align to TRBD1. V trimming: 7 bases; J trimming: 4 bases; junction bases outside the gene matches: 4. CDR1 is SNHLY and CDR2 is FYNNEI in the germline V gene. The CDR3 extends over 15 amino acids. CDR3 region: CASMGQGAINEKLFF. The CDR3 nucleotides are TGTGCCAGCATGGGACAGGGGGCCATTAATGAAAAACTGTTTTTT.

This sequence joins TRBV28 and TRBJ2-3; 10 bases are shared with TRBD1. This CDR3 has 15 residues. Unmatched junction bases numbered 8, after V lost 8 bases and J lost 3 bases. From germline, CDR1 is MDHEN and CDR2 SYDVKM. The CDR3 coding sequence is TGTGCCAGCGGGGATCCGGGACAGGGGACAGATACGCAGTATTTT. It translates to CASGDPGQGTDTQYF.

CDR3 nucleotide sequence: TGTGCCAGCAGCGTAGGTCAGGGGGACTACGAGCAGTACTTC. Translation: CASSVGQGDYEQYF. V and J are TRBV9 and TRBJ2-7, with 7 nucleotides matching TRBD1. Trimming took 0 bases from V and 3 from J; bases not matched to a gene: 3. CDR3 size: 14 residues. Germline CDR1 is SGDLS and CDR2 is YYNGEE.

This clone was seen only once. The chain employs TRBV5-1 and TRBJ2-1, with 11 bases that match TRBD2. CDR3 length: 16 amino acids. Germline V CDR1 and CDR2: SGHRS, YFSETQ. V lost 4 bases, J lost 6 bases, and 9 bases stayed unmatched. The CDR3 DNA reads TGCGCCAGCAGCCGGACGGGACTAGCGGCCTTCAATGAGCAGTTCTTC. It specifies CASSRTGLAAFNEQFF. The variable domain in full, with the rest retrieved from reference TRBV5-1 and TRBJ2-1, is KAGVTQTPRYLIKTRGQQVTLSCSPISGHRSVSWYQQTPGQGLQFLFEYFSETQRNKGNFPGRFSGRQFSNSRSEMNVSTLELGDSALYLCASSRTGLAAFNEQFFGPGTRLTVL.

The chain links TRBV2 to TRBJ1-1; D ambiguous. Trimming pared 3 bases from V and 7 bases from J, leaving 6 bases between. The CDR3 runs to 11 residues. Germline V gene data show CDR1 as SNHLY and CDR2 as FYNNEI. The CDR3 sequence is CASSEEIEAFF. The CDR3 DNA sequence: TGTGCCAGCAGTGAGGAGATTGAAGCTTTCTTT. Variable domain in full (rest from reference TRBV2 and TRBJ1-1): EPEVTQTPSHQVTQMGQEVILRCVPISNHLYFYWYRQILGQKVEFLVSFYNNEISEKSEIFDDQFSVERPDGSNFTLKIRSTKLEDSAMYFCASSEEIEAFFGQGTRLTVV.

This chain joins TRBV13 and TRBJ2-7, with 7 bases identical to TRBD1. Germline V gene sequence: CDR1 PRHDT, CDR2 FYEKMQ (reference sequence). V lost 6 bases to trimming and J lost 5 bases; unmatched junction nucleotides: 7. The CDR3 extends over 13 amino acids. The CDR3, as DNA: TGTGCCAGCAGTTCCGACAGGGACGACGAGCAGTACTTC. Protein sequence: CASSSDRDDEQYF.

This clone has only a few counts. The V call is TRBV9, the J call TRBJ1-2; no clear D. V lost 0 bases and J 8 bases, leaving 8 bases between the germline ends. The CDR3 is made up of 12 amino acids. Germline lookup yields CDR1 SGDLS and CDR2 YYNGEE. The CDR3 coding sequence is TGTGCCAGCAGCGTAGGAGGAGGCGGCTACACCTTC. Translated, it gives CASSVGGGGYTF.

J is TRBJ2-1 and V is TRBV29-1, with a tentative D call TRBD2 (6 bases). CDR1 and CDR2 (germline): SQVTM, ANQGSEA. CDR3 length equals 15 residues. V was shortened by 7 bases and J by 0 bases, with 16 bases between the two germline ends. In DNA form, the CDR3 reads TGCAGCGCCGTTGGAGGGGCCCTCTCCTACAATGAGCAGTTCTTC. Protein: CSAVGGALSYNEQFF.

The chain has TRBV10-3 and TRBJ2-3; TRBD2 matches at 10 bases. Losses at the gene ends were 6 bases for V and 4 bases for J; bases not matched to a gene: 13. The CDR3 consists of 17 residues. Per germline, CDR1 ENHRY and CDR2 SYGVKD. CDR3 DNA: TGTGCCATCAGAGGGGGGCTAGCGGGAGACCGGGCAGATACGCAGTATTTT. As protein: CAIRGGLAGDRADTQYF.